This TCR beta chain was identified in a study of cytomegalovirus exposure and HLA in healthy donors (dated by TCRdb to 2017 to 2019). General notes on the study: According to an earlier analysis of a few hundred of the donors, about 179 million T cells yielded 95 million to 140 million unique TCR beta sequences and about 300 Gb of sequence data. An early release that covered some 640 HLA-typed donors contained approximately 320 gigabases of sequencing data and 70 million to 100 million unique TCR sequences. Of the roughly 400 genotyped donors, around 81% fell in the genetic ancestry cluster associated with self-reported Caucasian donors. The study was designed to test whether signatures of past pathogen exposure could be identified by cataloging public T cell receptors. The study used immunosequencing to profile the T cell repertoires of some 600 subjects and linked those repertoires to cytomegalovirus serostatus. In addition to the first cohort of about 650 subjects, a separate validation cohort of around 110 different subjects was used. To predict cytomegalovirus infection status, the study brought together high-throughput TCR immunosequencing, statistical association of individual TCRs with disease status, and machine learning. A later analysis re-examined previously published TCR beta repertoires from about 670 donors and added high-resolution HLA genotyping to investigate patterns of TCR occurrence. In the later analysis, no new phenotypic data were used to find candidate immune exposures; instead, reliance was placed on TCR beta sequences and their occurrence across donors. An earlier analysis of nearly 600 of the donors applied high-throughput TCR beta sequencing to assess whether each TCR beta V gene segment acted as functional or pseudogenic. Donor age, sex, ethnicity and CMV serostatus were compiled together with the repertoire data. A later genetic analysis used genome-wide SNP genotypes for about 60% of the roughly 700 donors, treating that subset as a discovery cohort. All discovery cohort repertoires had been generated using a single sequencing platform. HLA typing covered class I and class II loci at four-digit resolution. The number of typed donors differed by locus: about 620-640 for A, B, C, DRB1 and DQB1; some 500 for DQA1; around 580 for DPA1; and roughly 490 for DPB1. Five DR-DQ haplotypes were handled as single units for association and clustering because linkage in the cohort was strong. Across about 380 genotyped donors of the cohort, an average of about 200,000 unique TCR beta nucleotide sequences per donor were sequenced, and 15% to 20% of those sequences were non-productive.

The library was prepared using the immunoSEQ multiplex PCR assay. The multiplex PCR relied on a mix of 60 forward primers for TCR Vbeta segments and 13 reverse primers for TCR Jbeta segments. The CDR3 region of rearranged TCR beta genes was amplified from genomic DNA with a multiplex PCR assay. On the Illumina HiSeq System, the amplified TCR beta libraries were sequenced as 87-base-pair reads. The study's processing was this. In a later analysis, some 80 million unique TCR beta chains were counted across the roughly 610 repertoires, and around 11 million of these chains were shared by at least two donors. Raw reads were error-corrected and collapsed into unique sequences with a nearest-neighbor algorithm that merged closely related sequences to remove PCR and sequencing errors. Alignment of CDR3 sequences to IMGT reference sequences was used to assign V, D and J gene segments. For a sequence to be retained, a match of at least six nucleotides to both a V gene segment and a J gene segment was required. A rearrangement was called productive if the CDR3 had no stop codons and remained in frame with V and J, and every other rearrangement was called non-productive. Following IMGT convention, CDR3 was defined as the stretch from the second conserved V-encoded cysteine to the conserved J-encoded phenylalanine. Sequences without an unambiguous match to a single V gene segment were excluded from the earlier analysis of approximately 600 of the donors. An earlier analysis of around 600 of the donors classified V segments as functional when productive rearrangements were above 56.7% and as segregating when the standard deviation between donors was above 5%. A statistical classification framework was developed to diagnose cytomegalovirus status using the catalog of TCR beta chain sequences. V and J gene assignment, in a later analysis, came from comparing TCR nucleotide sequences with IMGT/GENE-DB human TR gene sequences. A later analysis assigned CDR3 sequences and most-parsimonious VDJ recombination scenarios with the TCRdist pipeline. In a later analysis, each TCR beta chain was defined by its CDR3 amino acid sequence together with its V-gene family, and reads lacking a unique V-gene family were excluded. A later analysis removed several hundred highly shared, low-generation-probability nucleotide sequences to deal with suspected cross-contamination and a sequencing artifact. For each public chain, a later analysis derived a clonal expansion index from normalized ranks of inferred template counts within each repertoire. In a later analysis, generation probabilities were computed with a VDJ recombination model fitted to out-of-frame rearrangements, and the resulting probabilities were checked against IGoR. A later analysis scored TCR-TCR, TCR-HLA and TCR-CMV co-occurrence with hypergeometric tests, applying a repertoire-size bias correction to TCR pairs. False discovery rates were estimated in a later analysis by permuting HLA or CMV assignments 20 times. A later analysis grouped co-occurring TCRs with DBSCAN, adding TCRdist sequence similarity when clustering within HLA-allele-positive subsets. Co-occurrence clustering excluded repertoires with fewer than 30,000 or more than 120,000 public chains, plus five with anomalous nucleotide sharing. The table was pulled from immuneACCESS by TCRdb, which kept in-frame rearrangements only. Such tables lose some clones; where checked, under half of the loss comes from unresolved V genes, and the rest has no known cause. V and J calls and clone size are given by that table; D and trimming were obtained from the DNA. Counted in this sample were about 82,000 clones; around 77% of them appeared once. The ten largest clonotypes hold about 3.5% of the sample.

The junction shows trimming of 3 bases on V and 8 bases on J, plus 17 bases between the germline ends. Per the germline V gene, MGHRA is the CDR1 and YSYEKL is the CDR2. Measured from the cysteine to the phenylalanine, the CDR3 is 15 residues long. Only CDR3 DNA remains: 45 bases, in frame from the first base. A remark on this clone: There is no known antigen for this receptor. Per-nucleotide qualities are absent, and no much larger clonotype sits a single base away.

Overall study results and their limits: A later analysis associated some 17,000 TCR beta sequences with specific HLA alleles at a false discovery rate of 0.05. A total of fewer than 200 TCR beta chains were listed by the study as associated with cytomegalovirus. The earlier analysis of 450 to 700 of the donors excluded fewer than 20 rarely observed V segments, including chromosome 9 orphons, because counts were too low. Broadly in line with IMGT annotations, most TCR beta V segments showed up in productive rearrangements about 87% or about 30% of the time in an earlier analysis of a few hundred of the donors. The classifier was reported to diagnose cytomegalovirus status with high specificity and sensitivity in both the original cohort and the validation cohort. A group of highly shared sequence variants was considered likely to be a technical artifact of the sequencing pipeline. HLA typing was unavailable for some donors at each locus, so association tests used only the typed subset. CMV serostatus was the only immune exposure information available for the cohort. A further reported finding was that TCR beta sequences accurately predicted the HLA-A and HLA-B alleles for most subjects in the first cohort. In vitro tests confirmed that three of the cytomegalovirus-associated TCR beta chains recognize cytomegalovirus antigens. The authors suggested that the approach could potentially be generalized to other disease states and immunological phenotypes. A later analysis found that HLA-associated TCR beta chains were more clonally expanded and had lower generation probabilities than equally common non-associated chains. In a later analysis, TCR association rates were found to vary across HLA loci, with the most associated TCRs seen for DRB1 alleles and the fewest for HLA-C alleles. Linkage disequilibrium might explain the correlated functional status among segregating V segments, but an unknown experimental factor could not be ruled out. Most CMV-associated TCR beta chains appeared to be HLA-restricted in a later analysis, and the HLA associations seemed to be driven largely by CMV exposure. Most TCR sequences were seen in very few donors, while some public TCRs were found in many individuals. A later genetic analysis associated a missense DCLRE1C variant with V-gene and J-gene trimming of TCR beta chains, and an independent cohort replicated the association. Compared with the 666-donor mean, donors in an Asian-associated ancestry cluster had fewer N-insertions in productive TCRs, according to a later genetic analysis. The 87-base-pair reads could not distinguish some IMGT-functional V segments, including TRBV6-2 and TRBV6-3, so those segments were excluded. The cohort was sequenced for TCR beta chains only, and without alpha or paired-chain data the features that could be detected were limited. The presence/absence analyses assumed that sequencing depth was roughly uniform across donors, and that assumption may not be true. Several of the top co-occurrence clusters appeared to be linked to parvovirus B19, influenza, CMV and Epstein-Barr virus, according to a later analysis. When HLA alleles, especially DR and DQ, strongly co-occurred, TCR associations were difficult to assign to individual alleles.

The cohort consisted of 600 to 700 healthy bone marrow donors. All cohort members were sampled while nominally healthy, although unrecorded immune exposures were likely present. The donor was CMV seronegative and was included in the group of a few hundred seronegative cohort members. Every donor gave a peripheral blood sample, and the peripheral blood mononuclear cells from that sample were used for TCR beta sequencing. Genomic DNA was extracted from the blood cell samples with the Qiagen DNeasy Blood Extraction Kit. The specimen was PBMCs. The source of this sequence is a man aged 45-65 years in good health and CMV-seronegative. Recombination joined TRBV4-1 with TRBJ2-1; possibly the D gene is TRBD2, per 5 matching bases. The CDR3 in this case is CASSHTSSPRDEQFF. The bases read TGCGCCAGCAGCCACACCTCTTCGCCGAGGGATGAGCAGTTCTTC.